The 18 T cell receptor beta chains reported below all come from one sample, sequenced in a study of tumor-infiltrating lymphocytes in primary liver carcinoma. Constant-region priming of around 500 ng total RNA yielded TCR beta cDNA. Three nested multiplex PCR rounds, a slightly modified ARM-PCR method, built the TCR beta libraries. Researchers ran the first two PCR rounds for ten to eleven cycles each with TRBV1-TRBV30 forward primers and a C-beta reverse primer. TCRdb ran MiXCR on the multiplex PCR reads and lists one entry per CDR3 protein. The data hold 300,000 to 350,000 distinct CDR3 sequences, with less than 75% observed a single time. Blood RNA came from unsorted whole blood; germline DNA was also extracted. The sequenced material came from peripheral blood. The receptors were sampled from a man aged 35 to 55 with primary liver carcinoma and hepatitis B virus infection.

This clonotype was seen a handful of times. V is TRBV4-1 and J is TRBJ1-3, with 7 nucleotides matching TRBD1. The V gene's germline CDR1 is MGHRA and CDR2 YSYEKL. The J segment lost 1 base and the V segment lost 0 bases, leaving 9 bases of the junction unmatched. CDR3 size: 18 residues. The CDR3 spells CASSQDGNRGSSGNTIYF. The CDR3 nucleotides read TGCGCCAGCAGCCAAGATGGAAACAGGGGTTCGTCTGGAAACACCATATATTTT.

A word on this clonotype: A much larger clone lies one base from this, so it may be a read error. The conserved closing phenylalanine or tryptophan is absent in this CDR3, likely reflecting a read error. This chain connects TRBV6-1 to TRBJ2-7; 8 bases fit TRBD1. Germline lookup yields CDR1 MNHNS and CDR2 SASEGT. The CDR3 runs to 15 residues. With 4 bases clipped from V and 6 bases from J, the junction kept 11 bases outside the gene matches. CDR3 DNA: TGTGCCAGCAGTGCCCTGGGACAGGCCGGGGGCGAGCAGTACCTC. Encoded protein: CASSALGQAGGEQYL.

This clonotype was found a few times. This may come from a read error, since a much larger clone is one base off. V usage is TRBV6-1 and J usage is TRBJ2-7; possible D gene TRBD2, 6 bases. Germline assignment: CDR1 MNHNS and CDR2 SASEGT. The CDR3 runs 13 residues. CDR3 sequence (DNA): TGTGCCAGCATTCTGGAGGCCCCGGGGGAGCACTACTTC. Translation: CASILEAPGEHYF.

V is TRBV5-4 and J is TRBJ2-1, with 9 bases identical to TRBD2. CDR1 SGHNT and CDR2 YYREEE come from the germline V gene (reference sequence). J gave up 6 bases and V 0 bases, and 4 bases lay outside the gene matches. The CDR3 has 15 residues. The CDR3 DNA reads TGTGCCAGCAGCTTGGGAAGCGGGAGGACCAATGAGCAGTTCTTC. Translation gives CASSLGSGRTNEQFF.

This clonotype was detected ten times or more. This rearrangement joins TRBV11-3 to TRBJ2-1; no clear D gene. The germline V and J ends were trimmed by 0 bases and 10 bases, with 10 bases remaining between them. CDR3 size: 13 residues. CDR1 SGHNT and CDR2 YENEEA come from the germline V gene. DNA for the CDR3: TGTGCCAGCAGCTTAGACGGTCGCGGCGAGCAGTTCTTC. Its protein is CASSLDGRGEQFF.

As to this clonotype: A read error may explain this, as a much larger clone is one base away. The J gene is TRBJ2-7, the V gene TRBV6-5; 8 bases map to TRBD1. CDR1 and CDR2 (germline): MNHEY, SVGAGI. The CDR3 loop spans 16 amino acids. CDR3 sequence (DNA): TGTGTCAGCAGTTATACAGGGACAGGATCTCCCTACGAGCAGTACTTC. Translating gives CVSSYTGTGSPYEQYF.

This clonotype was seen once. The J gene is TRBJ2-3, the V gene TRBV29-1, with unresolved D. The germline V gene encodes CDR1 SQVTM and CDR2 ANQGSEA. This CDR3 contains 15 residues. DNA of the CDR3: TGCACCATTGAAAAATGGGCTAGGATCCAGGATACGCAGTATTTT. This gives the protein CTIEKWARIQDTQYF.

The V call is TRBV19, the J call TRBJ2-1; 13 nucleotides agree with TRBD2. This CDR3 region has 14 residues. CDR1 is LNHDA and CDR2 is SQIVND in the germline V gene (reference sequence). The V gene end was trimmed by 5 bases and the J gene end by 9 bases; junction bases not matched to a gene: 4. In DNA form, the CDR3 reads TGTGCCAGTAGTCCGGGACTAGCGGGAACTGAGCAGTTCTTC. It encodes CASSPGLAGTEQFF.

Remarks on this clonotype: One end of the junction is discordant with germline, which a read error may explain. The genes are TRBV4-1 and TRBJ2-3; 10 bases agree with TRBD1. The CDR3 has 17 amino acids. Germline CDR1 MGHRA, CDR2 YSYEKL. CDR3 amino acids: CASSQSGAGTGVDTLYF. DNA of the CDR3: TGCGCCAGCAGCCAATCCGGGGCCGGGACAGGGGTCGATACGCTGTATTTT.

Concerning this clonotype itself: A much larger clone differs from this one at a single base, so this may be a read error. The chain carries TRBV7-8 and TRBJ2-7; the match to TRBD2 covers 8 bases. CDR3 length equals 14 residues. Germline V CDR1 and CDR2: SGHVS, FQNEAQ. In DNA, the CDR3 is TGTCCCAGCAGCAACCCGGGACTAGGCTACGAGCAGTACTTC. Protein product: CPSSNPGLGYEQYF. Combining the CDR3 with reference TRBV7-8 and TRBJ2-7 gives the whole variable domain GAGVSQSPRYKVAKRGQDVALRCDPISGHVSLFWYQQALGQGPEFLTYFQNEAQLDKSGLPSDRFFAERPEGSVSTLKIQRTQQEDSAVYLCPSSNPGLGYEQYFGPGTRLTVT.

The chain has TRBV11-1 and TRBJ2-5; TRBD1 is a possible D gene (6 bases). This CDR3 spans 11 amino acids. V was cut by 4 bases and J by 11 bases, with 11 bases left in between. Germline values: CDR1 SGHAT, CDR2 FQDESV (reference sequence). As DNA, the CDR3 is TGTGCCAGCAGCTGGGACAATGAGCAGTACTTC. This encodes CASSWDNEQYF.

This clonotype occurred once. The DNA is left out, because the CDR3 cannot be placed on it with certainty; the CDR3 is given as TCRdb lists it. This chain links TRBV28 with TRBJ1-3; TRBD1 is the table's D call and was not checked against the DNA. Looked up from germline, CDR1 is MDHEN and CDR2 is SYDVKM. The length of the CDR3 is 16 amino acids, counting both ends. The CDR3 is CASSSFGQGAVNTTYF.

V and J are TRBV6-6 and TRBJ2-7; D is unresolved. This CDR3 has 16 amino acids. Germline lookup yields CDR1 MNHNY and CDR2 SVGAGI (reference sequence). V gave up 0 bases and J gave up 2 bases, with 14 bases separating them. The CDR3 sequence: CASSYSRTDPTYEQYF. The CDR3 bases are TGTGCCAGCAGTTACTCGAGAACGGACCCCACCTACGAGCAGTACTTC.

The rearrangement uses TRBV14 and TRBJ2-7, with 9 positions matching TRBD1. V lost 3 bases and J lost 9; bases outside the gene matches: 6. Germline V lookup: CDR1 SGHDN, CDR2 FVKESK. This CDR3 is 13 amino acids long. CDR3 sequence: CASSQGQGGGQYF. CDR3 DNA: TGTGCCAGCAGCCAGGGACAGGGCGGCGGGCAGTACTTC.

A word on this clonotype: A junction boundary mismatches the germline segment, possibly from a read error. This chain joins TRBV10-3 and TRBJ2-2; D is uncertain. CDR3 size: 12 residues. The germline V gene has CDR1 ENHRY and CDR2 SYGVKD. CDR3 DNA: TGTACCATCAGTGAGCCCTTGGGGGAGCTGTTTTTT. Translated, it gives CTISEPLGELFF.

Turning to this clonotype: A much bigger clone sits one base away, suggesting this may be a read error. Written as DNA, the CDR3 is TGTGTCAGCAGCCAAGATATAACAGGGCATGAGCAGTACTTC. This translates into CVSSQDITGHEQYF. The J gene is TRBJ2-7, the V gene TRBV14, with a weak D call TRBD1 (6 bases). Germline CDR1 reads SGHDN; CDR2 reads FVKESK. This CDR3 contains 14 residues.

This clonotype was seen a single time. A much larger clone is a single base away; this may be a read error. J is TRBJ2-3 and V is TRBV10-3, with TRBD2 identical over 8 bases. The trim removed 9 bases at V and 4 bases at J, leaving 9 bases unmatched. The germline gives CDR1 ENHRY, CDR2 SYGVKD. This CDR3 is built from 14 residues. CDR3 coding DNA: TGTGCCATAAAGCGGGAGTGCCTGGCAGATACGCAGTATTTT. It yields the protein CAIKRECLADTQYF.

As for this clonotype: Germline is not matched at one junction end, which may reflect a read error. V is TRBV6-2 or TRBV6-3 and J is TRBJ2-7; D remains ambiguous. The CDR3 runs 14 residues. The germline V gene has CDR1 MNHEY and CDR2 SVGEGT. Here the CDR3 DNA reads TGTGCCAGCAGTTTGGATGATATCTCCTACGAGCAGTGCTTC. Encoded protein: CASSLDDISYEQCF.